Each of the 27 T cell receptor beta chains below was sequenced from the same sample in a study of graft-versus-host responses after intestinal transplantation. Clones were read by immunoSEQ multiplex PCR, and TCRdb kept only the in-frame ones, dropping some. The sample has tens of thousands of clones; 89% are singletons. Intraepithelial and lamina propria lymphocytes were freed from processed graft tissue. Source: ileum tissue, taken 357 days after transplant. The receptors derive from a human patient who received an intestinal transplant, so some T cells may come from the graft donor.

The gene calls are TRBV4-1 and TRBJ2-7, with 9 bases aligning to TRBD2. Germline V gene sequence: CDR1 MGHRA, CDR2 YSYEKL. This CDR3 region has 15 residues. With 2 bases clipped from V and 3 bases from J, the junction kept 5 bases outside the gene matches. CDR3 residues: CASSQSTSGSYEQYF. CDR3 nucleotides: TGCGCCAGCAGCCAATCGACTAGCGGAAGCTACGAGCAGTACTTC.

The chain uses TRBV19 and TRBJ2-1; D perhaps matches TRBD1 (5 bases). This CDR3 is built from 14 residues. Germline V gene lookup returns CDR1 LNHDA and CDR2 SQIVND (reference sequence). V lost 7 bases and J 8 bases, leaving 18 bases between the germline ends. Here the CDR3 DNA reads TGTGCCAGTATGGGCAGGGCCAATTCCTATGAGCAGTTCTTC. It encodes CASMGRANSYEQFF.

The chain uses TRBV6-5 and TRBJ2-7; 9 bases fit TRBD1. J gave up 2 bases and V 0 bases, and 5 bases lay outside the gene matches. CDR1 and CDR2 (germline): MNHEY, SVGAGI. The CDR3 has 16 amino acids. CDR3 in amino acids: CASSYSAGQGTYEQYF. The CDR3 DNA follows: TGTGCCAGCAGTTACTCCGCGGGACAGGGAACCTACGAGCAGTACTTC.

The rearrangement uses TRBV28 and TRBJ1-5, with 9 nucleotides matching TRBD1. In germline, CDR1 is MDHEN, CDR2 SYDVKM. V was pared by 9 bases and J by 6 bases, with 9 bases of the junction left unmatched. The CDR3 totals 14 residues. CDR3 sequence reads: CASYQHRGRQPQHF. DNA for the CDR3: TGTGCCAGTTACCAACACAGGGGGCGTCAGCCCCAGCATTTT.

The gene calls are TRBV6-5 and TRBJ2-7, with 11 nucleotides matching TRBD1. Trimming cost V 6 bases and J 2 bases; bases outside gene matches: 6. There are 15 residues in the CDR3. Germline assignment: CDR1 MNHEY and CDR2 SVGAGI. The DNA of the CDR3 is TGTGCCAGCAGACCCGGGACAGGGGGAACCTACGAGCAGTACTTC. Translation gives CASRPGTGGTYEQYF.

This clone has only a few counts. The CDR3 bases are TGTGCCAGCAGTTACGGAGGCCAGGTGAATGAGCAGTTCTTC. Amino acids: CASSYGGQVNEQFF. V is TRBV6-5 and J is TRBJ2-1; D is possibly TRBD2 (5 bases). V lost 2 bases, J lost 7 bases, and 12 bases lay in between. Germline CDR1 is MNHEY and CDR2 is SVGAGI. This CDR3 comprises 14 residues.

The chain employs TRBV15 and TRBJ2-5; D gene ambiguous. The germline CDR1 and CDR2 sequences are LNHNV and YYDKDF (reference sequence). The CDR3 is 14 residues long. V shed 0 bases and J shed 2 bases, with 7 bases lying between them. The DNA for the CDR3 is TGTGCCACCAGCAGAGATGGGGTGCAAGAGACCCAGTACTTC. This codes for CATSRDGVQETQYF.

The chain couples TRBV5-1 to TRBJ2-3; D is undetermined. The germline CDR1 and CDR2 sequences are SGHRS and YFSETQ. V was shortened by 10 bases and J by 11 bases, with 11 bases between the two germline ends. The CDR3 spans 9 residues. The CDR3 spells CAGGLEQYF. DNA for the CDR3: TGCGCCGGTGGCCTAGAGCAGTATTTT.

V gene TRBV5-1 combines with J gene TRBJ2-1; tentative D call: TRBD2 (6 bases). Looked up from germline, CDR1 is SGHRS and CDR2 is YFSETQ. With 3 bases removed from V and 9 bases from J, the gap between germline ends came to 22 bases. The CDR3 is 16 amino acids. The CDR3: CASSSPSDPQGGEQFF. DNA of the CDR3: TGCGCCAGCAGCTCTCCTAGCGACCCCCAGGGCGGTGAGCAGTTCTTC.

The DNA for the CDR3 is TGTGCCAGCAGCCAACTAGTGGGACAGACCACAGATACGCAGTATTTT. Its protein is CASSQLVGQTTDTQYF. The V call is TRBV28, the J call TRBJ2-3, with TRBD1 identical over 7 bases. The CDR3 spans 16 residues. Trimming took 6 bases from V and 2 from J; bases not matched to a gene: 11. The V gene's germline CDR1 is MDHEN and CDR2 SYDVKM.

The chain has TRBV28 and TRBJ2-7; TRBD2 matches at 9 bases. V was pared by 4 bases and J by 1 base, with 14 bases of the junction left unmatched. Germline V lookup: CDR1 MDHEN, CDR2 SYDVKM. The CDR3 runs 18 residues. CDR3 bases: TGTGCCAGCAGTTCCCCATGGGGCGGGAGGGTGGTATCCTACGAGCAGTACTTC. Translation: CASSSPWGGRVVSYEQYF.

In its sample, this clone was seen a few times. The CDR3 DNA reads TGTGCCAGCAGCTTGGGACTTAACAATGAGCAGTTCTTC. This encodes CASSLGLNNEQFF. V and J are TRBV11-2 and TRBJ2-1; a possible D gene is TRBD2 (6 bases). Germline values: CDR1 SGHAT, CDR2 FQNNGV. The CDR3 sequence is 13 residues long. Trimming removed 3 bases from V and 5 bases from J, with 8 bases in between. Together with reference TRBV11-2 and TRBJ2-1, the CDR3 gives the full variable domain: EAGVAQSPRYKIIEKRQSVAFWCNPISGHATLYWYQQILGQGPKLLIQFQNNGVVDDSQLPKDRFSAERLKGVDSTLKIQPAKLEDSAVYLCASSLGLNNEQFFGPGTRLTVL.

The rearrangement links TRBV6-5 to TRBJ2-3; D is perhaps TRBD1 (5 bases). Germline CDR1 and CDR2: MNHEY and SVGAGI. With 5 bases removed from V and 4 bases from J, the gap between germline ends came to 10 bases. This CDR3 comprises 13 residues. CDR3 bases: TGTGCCAGCAGTACTCAGGGCTCAGATACGCAGTATTTT. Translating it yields CASSTQGSDTQYF.

The CDR3: CASSLGTYPGDTQYF. CDR3 DNA sequence: TGTGCCAGCAGTTTAGGGACCTACCCCGGAGATACGCAGTATTTT. The chain uses TRBV27 and TRBJ2-3; D tentatively fits TRBD1 or TRBD2 (5 bases each). CDR1 is MNHEY, CDR2 SMNVEV, per germline (reference sequence). Trimming removed 2 bases at V and 5 bases at J, with 14 bases between. The length of the CDR3 is 15 residues.

The chain's CDR3 is CASSYYASYEQYF. DNA for the CDR3: TGTGCCAGCAGTTATTACGCCTCCTACGAGCAGTACTTC. This chain joins TRBV6-6 and TRBJ2-7, with unresolved D. The germline CDR1 and CDR2 sequences are MNHNY and SVGAGI (reference sequence). The CDR3 spans 13 residues. Trimming left V 3 bases short and J 0 bases short, with 6 bases between.

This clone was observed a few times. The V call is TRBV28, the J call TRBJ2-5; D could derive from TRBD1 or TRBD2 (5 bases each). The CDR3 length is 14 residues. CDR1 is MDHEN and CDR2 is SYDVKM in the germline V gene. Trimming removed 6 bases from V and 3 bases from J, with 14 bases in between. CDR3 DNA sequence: TGTGCCAGCAGGTATGAGGGGTCAGAAGAGACCCAGTACTTC. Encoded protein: CASRYEGSEETQYF. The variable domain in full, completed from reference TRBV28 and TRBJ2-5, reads DVKVTQSSRYLVKRTGEKVFLECVQDMDHENMFWYRQDPGLGLRLIYFSYDVKMKEKGDIPEGYSVSREKKERFSLILESASTNQTSMYLCASRYEGSEETQYFGPGTRLLVL.

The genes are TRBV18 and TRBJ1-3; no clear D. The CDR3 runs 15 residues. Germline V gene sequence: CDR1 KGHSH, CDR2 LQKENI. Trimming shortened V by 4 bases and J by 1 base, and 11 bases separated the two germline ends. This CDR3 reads CASSLTTDSGNTIYF. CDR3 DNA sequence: TGTGCCAGCTCACTCACGACGGATTCTGGAAACACCATATATTTT.

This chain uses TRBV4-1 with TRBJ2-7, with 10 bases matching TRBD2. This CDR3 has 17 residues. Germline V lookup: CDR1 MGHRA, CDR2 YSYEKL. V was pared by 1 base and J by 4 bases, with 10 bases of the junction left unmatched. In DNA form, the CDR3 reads TGCGCCAGCAGCCAAGGGCCAGCGGGAGGGCCTTATTACGAGCAGTACTTC. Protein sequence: CASSQGPAGGPYYEQYF.

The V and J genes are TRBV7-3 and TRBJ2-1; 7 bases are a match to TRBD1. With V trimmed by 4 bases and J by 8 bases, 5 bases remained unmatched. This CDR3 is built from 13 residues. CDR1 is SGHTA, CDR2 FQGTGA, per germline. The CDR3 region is CASSSLQGYEQFF. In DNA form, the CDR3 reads TGTGCCAGCAGCTCCCTACAGGGGTATGAGCAGTTCTTC.

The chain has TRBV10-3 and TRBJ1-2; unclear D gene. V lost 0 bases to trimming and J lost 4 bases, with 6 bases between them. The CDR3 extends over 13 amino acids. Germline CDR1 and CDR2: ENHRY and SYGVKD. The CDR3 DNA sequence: TGTGCCATCAGTGAGTCCTCCTCCTATGGCTACACCTTC. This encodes CAISESSSYGYTF.

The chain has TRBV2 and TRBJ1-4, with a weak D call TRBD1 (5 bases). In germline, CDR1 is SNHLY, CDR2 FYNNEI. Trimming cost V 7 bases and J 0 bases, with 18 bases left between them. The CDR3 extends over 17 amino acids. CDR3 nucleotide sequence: TGTGCCAGCACCTCGAGGCTAGACAGTCCAACTAATGAAAAACTGTTTTTT. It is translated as CASTSRLDSPTNEKLFF.

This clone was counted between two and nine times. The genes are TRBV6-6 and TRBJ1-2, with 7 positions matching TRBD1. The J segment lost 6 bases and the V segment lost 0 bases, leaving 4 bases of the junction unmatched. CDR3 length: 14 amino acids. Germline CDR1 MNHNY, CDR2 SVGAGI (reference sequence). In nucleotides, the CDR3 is TGTGCCAGCAGTTACTCCGACAGGGTGAATGGCTACACCTTC. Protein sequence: CASSYSDRVNGYTF.

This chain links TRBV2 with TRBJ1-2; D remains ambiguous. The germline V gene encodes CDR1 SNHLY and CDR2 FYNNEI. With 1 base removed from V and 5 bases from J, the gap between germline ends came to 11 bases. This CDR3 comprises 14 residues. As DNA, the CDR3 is TGTGCCAGCAGTGAAGGCGAATTTCGGTATGGCTACACCTTC. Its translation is CASSEGEFRYGYTF.

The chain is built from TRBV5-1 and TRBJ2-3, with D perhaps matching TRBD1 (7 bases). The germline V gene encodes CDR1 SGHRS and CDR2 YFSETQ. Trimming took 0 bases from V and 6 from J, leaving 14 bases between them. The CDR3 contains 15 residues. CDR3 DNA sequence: TGCGCCAGCAGCTTGGCAGGGGGGATGTTCGATACGCAGTATTTT. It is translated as CASSLAGGMFDTQYF.

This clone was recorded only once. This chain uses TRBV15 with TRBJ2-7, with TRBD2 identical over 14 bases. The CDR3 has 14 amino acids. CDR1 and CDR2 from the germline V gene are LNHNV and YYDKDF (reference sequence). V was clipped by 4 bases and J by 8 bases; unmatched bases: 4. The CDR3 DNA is TGTGCCACCAGCATAGGGACTAGCGGGGGCAAGCAGTACTTC. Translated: CATSIGTSGGKQYF.

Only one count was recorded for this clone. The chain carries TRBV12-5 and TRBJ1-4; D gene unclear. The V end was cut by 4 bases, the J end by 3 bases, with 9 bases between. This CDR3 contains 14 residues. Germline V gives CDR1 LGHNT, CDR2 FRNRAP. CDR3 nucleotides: TGTGCTAGTGGTTCTGGGCAGGCTAATGAAAAACTGTTTTTT. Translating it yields CASGSGQANEKLFF. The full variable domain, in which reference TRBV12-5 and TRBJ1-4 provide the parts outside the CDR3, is DARVTQTPRHKVTEMGQEVTMRCQPILGHNTVFWYRQTMMQGLELLAYFRNRAPLDDSGMPKDRFSAEMPDATLATLKIQPSEPRDSAVYFCASGSGQANEKLFFGSGTQLSVL.

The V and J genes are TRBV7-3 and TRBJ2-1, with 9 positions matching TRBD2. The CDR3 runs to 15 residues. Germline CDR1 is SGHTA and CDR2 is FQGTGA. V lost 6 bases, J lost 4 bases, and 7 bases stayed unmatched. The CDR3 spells CASSLDAGGYNEQFF. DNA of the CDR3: TGTGCCAGCAGTCTCGACGCGGGAGGGTACAATGAGCAGTTCTTC.